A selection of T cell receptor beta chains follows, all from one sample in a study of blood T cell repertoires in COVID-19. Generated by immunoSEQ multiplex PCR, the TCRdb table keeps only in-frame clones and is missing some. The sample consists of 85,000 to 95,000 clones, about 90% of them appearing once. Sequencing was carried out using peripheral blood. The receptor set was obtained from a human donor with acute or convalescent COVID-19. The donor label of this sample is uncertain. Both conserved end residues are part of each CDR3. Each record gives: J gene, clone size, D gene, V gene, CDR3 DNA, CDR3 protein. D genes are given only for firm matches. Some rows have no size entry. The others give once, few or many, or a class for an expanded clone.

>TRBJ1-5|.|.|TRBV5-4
TGTGCCAGCAGTGTCGACGGAGGTGGCAATCAGCCCCAGCATTTT
CASSVDGGGNQPQHF
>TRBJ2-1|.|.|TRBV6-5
TGTGCCAGCAGTTACTCGATAGCAGGGATTGGTGATGAGCAGTTCTTC
CASSYSIAGIGDEQFF
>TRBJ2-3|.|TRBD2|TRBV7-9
TGTGCCAGCAGCTCCCTAGCGGGGGGGCGCGGCACAGATACGCAGTATTTT
CASSSLAGGRGTDTQYF
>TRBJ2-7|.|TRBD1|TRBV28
TGTGCCAGCAGTATTAACAGGGGGCTTGGGTACGAGCAGTACTTC
CASSINRGLGYEQYF
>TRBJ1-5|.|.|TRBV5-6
TGTGCCAGCAGCTTGGGACAGATGGATCAGCCCCAGCATTTT
CASSLGQMDQPQHF
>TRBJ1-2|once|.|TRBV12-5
TGTGCTAGTGGTACCGGGACTTCCGAGGTCTATGGCTACACCTTC
CASGTGTSEVYGYTF
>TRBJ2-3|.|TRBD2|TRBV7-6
TGTGCCAGCAGCTTACACGGGGGGGGCACAGATACGCAGTATTTT
CASSLHGGGTDTQYF
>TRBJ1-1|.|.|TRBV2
TGTGCCAGCAGTGGGGACACTGGCAACACTGAAGCTTTCTTT
CASSGDTGNTEAFF
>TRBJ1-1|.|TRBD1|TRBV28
TGTGCCAGCAGTTTCGGACAGGGGGTGAACACTGAAGCTTTCTTT
CASSFGQGVNTEAFF
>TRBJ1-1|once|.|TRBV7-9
TGTGCCAGCAGCGTCTACAGGGATGGGGGCACTGAAGCTTTCTTT
CASSVYRDGGTEAFF
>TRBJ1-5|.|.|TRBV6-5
TGTGCCAGCGCGGGAGTGAGCAATCAGCCCCAGCATTTT
CASAGVSNQPQHF
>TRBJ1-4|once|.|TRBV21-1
TGTGCCAGCAGCAAAGGGACAGCAAAGAGGGAAAAACTGTTTTTT
CASSKGTAKREKLFF
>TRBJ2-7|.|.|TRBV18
TGTGCCAGCTCACCACCAAACAGGGTCACAACCTACGAGCAGTACTTC
CASSPPNRVTTYEQYF
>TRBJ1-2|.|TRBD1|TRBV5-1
TGCGCCAGCAGCATAATGGTAGGACAGGGATTCGGATATGGCTACACCTTC
CASSIMVGQGFGYGYTF
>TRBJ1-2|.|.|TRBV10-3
TGTGCCATCAGTGAGTCGGTGGTGGGGGCCCTCGCGAGAGGCTACACCTTC
CAISESVVGALARGYTF
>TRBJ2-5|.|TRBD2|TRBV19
TGTGCCAGTAGTATAGTTCTAGCGGGGGGACCCTCTCAAGAGACCCAGTACTTC
CASSIVLAGGPSQETQYF
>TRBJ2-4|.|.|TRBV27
TGTGCCAGCAGTTCGAGACAGGGACTAGCCAAAAACATTCAGTACTTC
CASSSRQGLAKNIQYF
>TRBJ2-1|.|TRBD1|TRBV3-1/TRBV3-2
TGTGCCAGCAGCCAATTCGCAACCGGGACAGGGAACTCCTACAATGAGCAGTTCTTC
CASSQFATGTGNSYNEQFF
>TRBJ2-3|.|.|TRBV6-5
TGTGCCAGCAGTTACTCGTTCGGGGGCACAGATACGCAGTATTTT
CASSYSFGGTDTQYF
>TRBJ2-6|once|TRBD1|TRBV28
TGTGCCAGCAGTTCCCGCCGGACAGGCGGCGACTCTGGGGCCAACGTCCTGACTTTC
CASSSRRTGGDSGANVLTF
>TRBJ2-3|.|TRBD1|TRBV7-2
TGTGCCAGCAGACGTCAGGGGGGCACAGATACGCAGTATTTT
CASRRQGGTDTQYF
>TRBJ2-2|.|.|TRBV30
TGTGCCTGGAGTGTAAACGGAGCGAACACCGGGGAGCTGTTTTTT
CAWSVNGANTGELFF
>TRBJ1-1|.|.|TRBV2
TGTGCCAGCAGACCCTCAGTAACTGAAGCTTTCTTT
CASRPSVTEAFF
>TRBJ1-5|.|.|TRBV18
TGTGCCAGCTCACCTGACGCGGGACGGGATCAGCCCCAGCATTTT
CASSPDAGRDQPQHF
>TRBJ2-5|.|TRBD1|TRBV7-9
TGTGCCAGCAGCTTTGGTGGGACAGGCAAACAAGAGACCCAGTACTTC
CASSFGGTGKQETQYF
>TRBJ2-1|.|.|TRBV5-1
TGCGCCAGCAGCTTTAACAGGCCAGACAATGAGCAGTTCTTC
CASSFNRPDNEQFF
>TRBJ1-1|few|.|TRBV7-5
TGTGTCAGAAGCTTAAAAGGGGCGCGGATGAACACTGAAGCTTTCTTT
CVRSLKGARMNTEAFF
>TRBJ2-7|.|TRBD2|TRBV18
TGTGCCAGCTCACCAGGGACTAGCGGGGGCTACGAGCAGTACTTC
CASSPGTSGGYEQYF
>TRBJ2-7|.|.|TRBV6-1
TGTGCCAGCAGTGAAGCTTACAGACTAACCTACGAGCAGTACTTC
CASSEAYRLTYEQYF
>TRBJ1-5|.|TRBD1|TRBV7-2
TGTGCCAGCAGCCCTGACAGGGGACAGCCCCAGCATTTT
CASSPDRGQPQHF
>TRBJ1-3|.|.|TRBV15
TGTGCCACCAACCGGGGCGGGGGCACCATATATTTT
CATNRGGGTIYF
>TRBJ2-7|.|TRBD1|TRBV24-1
TGTGCCACCAGCGAACCGGGACAGGGGAAATACGAGCAGTACTTC
CATSEPGQGKYEQYF
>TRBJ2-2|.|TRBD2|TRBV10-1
TGCGCCAGCAGTGAGCCAGGGACTAGCGGAAACACCGGGGAGCTGTTTTTT
CASSEPGTSGNTGELFF
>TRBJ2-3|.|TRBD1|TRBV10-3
TGTGCCATCAGTGAGTCTCGGACAGGGATTAGCACAGATACGCAGTATTTT
CAISESRTGISTDTQYF
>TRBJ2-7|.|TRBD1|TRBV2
TGTGCCAGCAGGCTACAGGGGGGTACGGGAGAGCAGTACTTC
CASRLQGGTGEQYF
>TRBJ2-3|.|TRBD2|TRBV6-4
TGTGCCAGCAGTGACTCCGGGACTAGCGTTCTCCCTAGCACGTATACGCAGTATTTT
CASSDSGTSVLPSTYTQYF
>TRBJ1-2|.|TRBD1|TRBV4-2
TGTGCCAGCAGCCCGATAGGGCAGGGACCCAGGGGGCTCTATGGCTACACCTTC
CASSPIGQGPRGLYGYTF
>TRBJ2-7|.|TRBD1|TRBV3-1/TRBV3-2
TGTGCCAGCAGCCCCGCCGGGACAGGGAGCTACGAGCAGTACTTC
CASSPAGTGSYEQYF
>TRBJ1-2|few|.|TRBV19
TGTGCCAGTAGTATGGGGGACTGGTATGGCTACACCTTC
CASSMGDWYGYTF
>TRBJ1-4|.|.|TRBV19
TGTGCCAGTACGCGGGACCGGAGCGATGAAAAACTGTTTTTT
CASTRDRSDEKLFF
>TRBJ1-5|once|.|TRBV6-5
TGTGCCAGCAGTTACTCGGGGCAGTATCAGCCCCAGCATTTT
CASSYSGQYQPQHF
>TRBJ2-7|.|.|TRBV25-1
TGTGCCAGCTTACCGACAGGAAGGTCCTACGAGCAGTACTTC
CASLPTGRSYEQYF
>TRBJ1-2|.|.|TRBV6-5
TGTGCCAGCAGTCACGGCACGGAGGGGTTTGGCTACACCTTC
CASSHGTEGFGYTF
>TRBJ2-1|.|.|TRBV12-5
TGTGCTAGTGGTTCGTCAGTGGGGGCACTAGAGCAGTTCTTC
CASGSSVGALEQFF
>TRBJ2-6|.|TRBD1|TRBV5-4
TGTGCCAGCAGCTTGCTACGGGACAGGGGGCCCGGGGCCAACGTCCTGACTTTC
CASSLLRDRGPGANVLTF
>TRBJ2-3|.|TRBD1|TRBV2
TGTGCCAGCAGTGATTCGACAGGGAAAGATACGCAGTATTTT
CASSDSTGKDTQYF
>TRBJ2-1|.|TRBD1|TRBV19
TGTGCCAGTAGTCTTGTCGGACAGGTAGAGCTTGAGCAGTTCTTC
CASSLVGQVELEQFF
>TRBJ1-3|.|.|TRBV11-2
TGTGCCAGCAGCTCATCCCCCGGAAACACCATATATTTT
CASSSSPGNTIYF
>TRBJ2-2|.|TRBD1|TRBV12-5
TGTGCTAGTGGTTTTATATACAGGGGAAACGGGGAGCTGTTTTTT
CASGFIYRGNGELFF
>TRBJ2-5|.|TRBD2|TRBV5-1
TGCGCCAGCAGCCGGGGCGGGGGGGCGGAGACCCAGTACTTC
CASSRGGGAETQYF
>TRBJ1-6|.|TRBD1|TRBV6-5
TGTGCCAGCAGCCCAACAGGGGGCGGATTCTCACCCCTCCACTTT
CASSPTGGGFSPLHF
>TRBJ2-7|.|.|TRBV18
TGTGCCAGCTCGGAACGGTTCGGGGGCTACGAGCAGTACTTC
CASSERFGGYEQYF
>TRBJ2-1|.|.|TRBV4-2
TGTGCCAGCAGCCAAGCGGGGCGGGGCTTCTACAATGAGCAGTTCTTC
CASSQAGRGFYNEQFF
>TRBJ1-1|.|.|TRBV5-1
TGCGCCAGCAGCTTGGAGCAGGGACTCACTGAAGCTTTCTTT
CASSLEQGLTEAFF
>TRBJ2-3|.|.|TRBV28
TGTGCCAGCAGGGAGCGGACATCAGGGGCGAGGGGAACAGATACGCAGTATTTT
CASRERTSGARGTDTQYF